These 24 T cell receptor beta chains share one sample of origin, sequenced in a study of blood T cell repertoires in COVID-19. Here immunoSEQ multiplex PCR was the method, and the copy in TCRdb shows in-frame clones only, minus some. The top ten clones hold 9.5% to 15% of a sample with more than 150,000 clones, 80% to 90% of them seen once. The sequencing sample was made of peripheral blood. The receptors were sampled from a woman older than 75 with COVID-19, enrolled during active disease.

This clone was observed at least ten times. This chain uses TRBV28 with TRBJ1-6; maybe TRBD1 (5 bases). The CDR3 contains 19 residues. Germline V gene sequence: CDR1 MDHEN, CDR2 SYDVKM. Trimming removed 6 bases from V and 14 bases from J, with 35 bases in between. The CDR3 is CASSPPAGGGIPPLGALHF. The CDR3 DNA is TGTGCCAGCAGCCCCCCGGCGGGTGGGGGGATCCCTCCTCTTGGGGCCCTCCACTTT.

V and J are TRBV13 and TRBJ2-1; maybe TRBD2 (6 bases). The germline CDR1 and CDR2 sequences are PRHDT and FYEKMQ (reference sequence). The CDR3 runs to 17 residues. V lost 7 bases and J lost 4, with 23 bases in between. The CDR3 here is CASNPPPPGGEYNEQFF. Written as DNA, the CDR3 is TGTGCCAGCAACCCCCCCCCTCCGGGCGGGGAGTACAATGAGCAGTTCTTC.

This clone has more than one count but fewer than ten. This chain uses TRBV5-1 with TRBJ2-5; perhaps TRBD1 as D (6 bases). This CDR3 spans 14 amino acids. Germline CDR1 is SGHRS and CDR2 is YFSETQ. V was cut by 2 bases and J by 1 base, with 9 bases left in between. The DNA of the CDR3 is TGCGCCAGCAGCTTACAGGGAATCCAAGAGACCCAGTACTTC. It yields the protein CASSLQGIQETQYF.

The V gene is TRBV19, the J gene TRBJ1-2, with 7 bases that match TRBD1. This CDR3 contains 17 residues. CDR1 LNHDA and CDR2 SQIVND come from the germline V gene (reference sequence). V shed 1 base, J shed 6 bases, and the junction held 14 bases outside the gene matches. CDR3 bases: TGTGCCAGTAGTATAGGCGCCCCGACAGGGTTCTTTGATGGCTACACCTTC. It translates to CASSIGAPTGFFDGYTF.

CDR3 nucleotide sequence: TGTGCCAGCACCGCGGACAGTTCCTACAATGAGCAGTTCTTC. The encoded protein is CASTADSSYNEQFF. J is TRBJ2-1 and V is TRBV2; tentatively, D is TRBD1 (6 bases). The germline V and J ends were trimmed by 7 bases and 1 base, with 11 bases remaining between them. In germline, CDR1 is SNHLY, CDR2 FYNNEI. This CDR3 contains 14 residues.

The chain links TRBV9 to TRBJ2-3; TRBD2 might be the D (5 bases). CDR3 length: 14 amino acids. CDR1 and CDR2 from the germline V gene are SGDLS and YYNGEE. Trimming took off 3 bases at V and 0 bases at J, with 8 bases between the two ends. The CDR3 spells CASSGRRSTDTQYF. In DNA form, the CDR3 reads TGTGCCAGCAGCGGCCGGAGGAGCACAGATACGCAGTATTTT.

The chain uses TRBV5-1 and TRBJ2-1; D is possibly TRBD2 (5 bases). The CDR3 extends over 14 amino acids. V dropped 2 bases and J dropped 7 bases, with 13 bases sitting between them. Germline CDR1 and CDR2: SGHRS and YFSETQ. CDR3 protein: CASSFADGGNEQFF. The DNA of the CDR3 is TGCGCCAGCAGCTTTGCAGACGGCGGGAATGAGCAGTTCTTC.

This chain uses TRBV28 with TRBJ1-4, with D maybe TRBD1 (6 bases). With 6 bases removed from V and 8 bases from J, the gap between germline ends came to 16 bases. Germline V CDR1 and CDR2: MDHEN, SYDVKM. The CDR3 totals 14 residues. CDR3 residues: CASRATGRQEKLFF. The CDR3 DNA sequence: TGTGCCAGCAGGGCGACAGGTCGTCAAGAAAAACTGTTTTTT.

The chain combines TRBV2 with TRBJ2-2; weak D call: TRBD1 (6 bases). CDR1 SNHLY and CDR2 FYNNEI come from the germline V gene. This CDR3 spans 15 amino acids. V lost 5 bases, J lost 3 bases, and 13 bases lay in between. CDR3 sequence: CASSFGTPDTGELFF. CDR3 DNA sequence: TGTGCCAGCAGTTTCGGGACACCTGACACCGGGGAGCTGTTTTTT.

The DNA of the CDR3 is TGTGCCAGCAGTCCCACAGGGGTAGTCTACGAGCAGTACTTC. This encodes CASSPTGVVYEQYF. The V gene is TRBV6-5, the J gene TRBJ2-7, with 7 bases that match TRBD1. Trimming cost V 5 bases and J 3 bases; bases outside gene matches: 7. Germline V gene lookup returns CDR1 MNHEY and CDR2 SVGAGI. The CDR3 has 14 residues.

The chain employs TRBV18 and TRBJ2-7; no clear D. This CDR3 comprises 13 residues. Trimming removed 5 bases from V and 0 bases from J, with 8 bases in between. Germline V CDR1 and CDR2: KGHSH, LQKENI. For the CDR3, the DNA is TGTGCCAGCTCAGGAGACGTCTCCTACGAGCAGTACTTC. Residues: CASSGDVSYEQYF.

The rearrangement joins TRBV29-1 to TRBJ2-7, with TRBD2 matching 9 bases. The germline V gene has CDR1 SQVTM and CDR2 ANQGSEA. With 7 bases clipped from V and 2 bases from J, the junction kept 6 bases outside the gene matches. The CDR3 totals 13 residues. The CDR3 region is CSALTSGPYEQYF. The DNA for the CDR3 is TGCAGCGCCTTGACTAGCGGCCCCTACGAGCAGTACTTC.

CDR3 nucleotides: TGTGCCATCAGTGTACGCGGGGGAGGATCCTACGAGCAGTACTTC. Its translation is CAISVRGGGSYEQYF. This chain uses TRBV10-3 with TRBJ2-7; 7 positions agree with TRBD2. The length of the CDR3 is 15 residues. Germline lookup yields CDR1 ENHRY and CDR2 SYGVKD. V lost 4 bases and J lost 1; bases outside the gene matches: 7.

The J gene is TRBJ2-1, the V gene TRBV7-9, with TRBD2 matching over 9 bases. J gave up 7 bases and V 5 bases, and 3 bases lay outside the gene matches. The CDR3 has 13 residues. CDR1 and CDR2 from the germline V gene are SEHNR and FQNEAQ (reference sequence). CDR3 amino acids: CASSPRGGNEQFF. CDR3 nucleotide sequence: TGTGCCAGCAGCCCGCGGGGGGGGAATGAGCAGTTCTTC.

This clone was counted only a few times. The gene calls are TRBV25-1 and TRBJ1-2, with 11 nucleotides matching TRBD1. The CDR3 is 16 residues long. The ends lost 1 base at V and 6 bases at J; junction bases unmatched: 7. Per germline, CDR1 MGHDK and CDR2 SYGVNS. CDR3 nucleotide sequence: TGTGCCAGCAGTGAATCCCCGGGACAGGGGGTTCATGGCTACACCTTC. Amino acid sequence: CASSESPGQGVHGYTF.

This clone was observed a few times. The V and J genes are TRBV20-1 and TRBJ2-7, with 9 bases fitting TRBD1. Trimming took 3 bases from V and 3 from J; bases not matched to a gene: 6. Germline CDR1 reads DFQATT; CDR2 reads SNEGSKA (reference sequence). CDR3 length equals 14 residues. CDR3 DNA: TGCAGTGCTAGTCCGGGACAGGGATTCTACGAGCAGTACTTC. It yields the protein CSASPGQGFYEQYF.

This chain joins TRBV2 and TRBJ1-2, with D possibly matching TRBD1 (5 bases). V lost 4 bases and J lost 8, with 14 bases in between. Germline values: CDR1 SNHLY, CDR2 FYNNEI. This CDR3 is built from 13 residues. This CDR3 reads CASSAGGARGYTF. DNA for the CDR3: TGTGCCAGCAGTGCTGGAGGGGCCAGAGGCTACACCTTC.

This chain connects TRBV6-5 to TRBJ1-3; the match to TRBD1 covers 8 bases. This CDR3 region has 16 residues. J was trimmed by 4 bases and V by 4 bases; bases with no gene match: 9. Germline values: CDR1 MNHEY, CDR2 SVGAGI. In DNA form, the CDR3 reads TGTGCCAGCAGTTTAGCAATGGACAGGGTCGGAAACACCATATATTTT. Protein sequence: CASSLAMDRVGNTIYF.

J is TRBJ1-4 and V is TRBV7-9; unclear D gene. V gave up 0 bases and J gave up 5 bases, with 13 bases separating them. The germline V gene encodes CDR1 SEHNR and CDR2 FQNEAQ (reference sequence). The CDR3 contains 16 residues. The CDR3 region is CASSLAVSSQNEKLFF. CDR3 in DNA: TGTGCCAGCAGCTTAGCGGTATCTTCGCAGAATGAAAAACTGTTTTTT. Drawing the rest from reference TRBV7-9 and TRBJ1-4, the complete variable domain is DTGVSQNPRHKITKRGQNVTFRCDPISEHNRLYWYRQTLGQGPEFLTYFQNEAQLEKSRLLSDRFSAERPKGSFSTLEIQRTEQGDSAMYLCASSLAVSSQNEKLFFGSGTQLSVL.

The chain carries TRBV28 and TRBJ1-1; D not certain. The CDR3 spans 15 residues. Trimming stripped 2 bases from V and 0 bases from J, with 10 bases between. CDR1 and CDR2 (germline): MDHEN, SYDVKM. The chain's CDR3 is CASSLRTGMNTEAFF. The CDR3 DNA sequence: TGTGCCAGCAGTTTACGAACGGGTATGAACACTGAAGCTTTCTTT.

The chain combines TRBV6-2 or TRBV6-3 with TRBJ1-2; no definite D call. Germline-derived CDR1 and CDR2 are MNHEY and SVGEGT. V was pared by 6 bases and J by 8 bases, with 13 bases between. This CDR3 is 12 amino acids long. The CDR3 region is CASSPPAGGYTF. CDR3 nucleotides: TGTGCCAGCAGCCCGCCCGCGGGGGGCTACACCTTC.

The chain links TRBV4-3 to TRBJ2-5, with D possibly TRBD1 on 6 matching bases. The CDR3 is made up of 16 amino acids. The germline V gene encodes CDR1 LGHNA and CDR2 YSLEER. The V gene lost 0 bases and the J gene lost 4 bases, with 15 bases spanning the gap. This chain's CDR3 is CASSQDWTVLRETQYF. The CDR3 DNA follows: TGCGCCAGCAGCCAAGATTGGACAGTCCTTCGAGAGACCCAGTACTTC.

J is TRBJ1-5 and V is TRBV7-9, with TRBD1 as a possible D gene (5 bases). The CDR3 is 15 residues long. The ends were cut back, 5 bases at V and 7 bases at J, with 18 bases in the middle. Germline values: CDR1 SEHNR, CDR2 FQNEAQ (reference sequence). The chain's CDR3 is CASSPWGSVDQPQHF. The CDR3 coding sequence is TGTGCCAGCAGCCCCTGGGGCAGCGTCGACCAGCCCCAGCATTTT.

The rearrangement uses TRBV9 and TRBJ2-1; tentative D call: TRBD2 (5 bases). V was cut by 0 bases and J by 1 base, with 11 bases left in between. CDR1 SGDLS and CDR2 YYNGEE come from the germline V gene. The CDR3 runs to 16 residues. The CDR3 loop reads CASSVGGSDSYNEQFF. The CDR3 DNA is TGTGCCAGCAGCGTAGGGGGTAGCGATTCCTACAATGAGCAGTTCTTC.